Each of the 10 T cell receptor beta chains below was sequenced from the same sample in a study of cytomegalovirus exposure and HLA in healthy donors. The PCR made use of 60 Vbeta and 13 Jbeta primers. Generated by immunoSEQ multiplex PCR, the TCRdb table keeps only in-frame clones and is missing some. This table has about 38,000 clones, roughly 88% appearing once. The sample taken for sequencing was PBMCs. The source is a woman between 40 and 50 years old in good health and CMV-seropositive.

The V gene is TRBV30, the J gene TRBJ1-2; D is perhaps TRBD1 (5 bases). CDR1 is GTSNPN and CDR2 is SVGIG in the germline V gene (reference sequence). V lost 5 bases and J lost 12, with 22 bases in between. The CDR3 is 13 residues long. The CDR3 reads CAWFSLLGGRDTF. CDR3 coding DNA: TGTGCCTGGTTTTCCCTGTTGGGGGGTAGAGACACCTTC.

DNA for the CDR3: TGTGCCAGCAGTGACCTGAAACAGAACACTGAAGCTTTCTTT. Translation: CASSDLKQNTEAFF. This sequence joins TRBV2 and TRBJ1-1; no clear D. CDR3 length equals 14 residues. Between the trimmed V and J ends, which lost 3 bases and 1 base, there was a span of 9 bases. Germline V CDR1 and CDR2: SNHLY, FYNNEI.

Written as DNA, the CDR3 is TGTGCCAGTAGTATCGGTCGGGGGATGAACACTGAAGCTTTCTTT. This sequence encodes CASSIGRGMNTEAFF. This sequence joins TRBV19 and TRBJ1-1; D might be TRBD1 (5 bases). The CDR3 contains 15 residues. The V and J ends lost 3 bases and 0 bases respectively, with 11 bases between them. Germline-derived CDR1 and CDR2 are LNHDA and SQIVND (reference sequence).

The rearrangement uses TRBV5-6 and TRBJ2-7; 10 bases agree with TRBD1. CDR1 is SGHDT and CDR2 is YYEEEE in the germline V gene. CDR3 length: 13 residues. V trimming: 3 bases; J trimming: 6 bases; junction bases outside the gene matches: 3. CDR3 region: CASSSTGGVEQYF. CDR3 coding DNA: TGTGCCAGCAGCTCGACAGGGGGCGTCGAGCAGTACTTC.

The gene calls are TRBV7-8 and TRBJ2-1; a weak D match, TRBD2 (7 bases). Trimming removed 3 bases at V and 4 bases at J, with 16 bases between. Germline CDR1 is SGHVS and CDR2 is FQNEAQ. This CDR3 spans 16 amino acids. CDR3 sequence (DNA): TGTGCCAGCAGCTTCTTGCGGGGGCCGAGGTACAATGAGCAGTTCTTC. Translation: CASSFLRGPRYNEQFF. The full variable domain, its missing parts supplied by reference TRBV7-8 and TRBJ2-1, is GAGVSQSPRYKVAKRGQDVALRCDPISGHVSLFWYQQALGQGPEFLTYFQNEAQLDKSGLPSDRFFAERPEGSVSTLKIQRTQQEDSAVYLCASSFLRGPRYNEQFFGPGTRLTVL.

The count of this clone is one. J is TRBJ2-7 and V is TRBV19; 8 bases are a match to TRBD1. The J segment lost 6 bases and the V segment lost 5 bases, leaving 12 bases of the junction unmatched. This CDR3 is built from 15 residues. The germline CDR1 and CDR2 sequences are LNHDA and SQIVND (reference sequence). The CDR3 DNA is TGTGCCAGTAGTCCCCGGGGGACAGGACCCTTCGAGCAGTACTTC. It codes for CASSPRGTGPFEQYF.

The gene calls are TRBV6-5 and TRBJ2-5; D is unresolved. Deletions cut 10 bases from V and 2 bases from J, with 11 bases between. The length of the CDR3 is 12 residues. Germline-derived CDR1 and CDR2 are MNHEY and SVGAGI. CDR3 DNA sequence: TGTGCCACCCGAATGCTACAAGAGACCCAGTACTTC. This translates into CATRMLQETQYF.

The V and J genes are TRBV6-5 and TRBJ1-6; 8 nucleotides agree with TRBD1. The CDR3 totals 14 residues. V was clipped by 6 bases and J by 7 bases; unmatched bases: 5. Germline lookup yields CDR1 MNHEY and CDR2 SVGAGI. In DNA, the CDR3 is TGTGCCAGCAGCCCGGACAGGGTGAATTCACCCCTCCACTTT. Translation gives CASSPDRVNSPLHF.

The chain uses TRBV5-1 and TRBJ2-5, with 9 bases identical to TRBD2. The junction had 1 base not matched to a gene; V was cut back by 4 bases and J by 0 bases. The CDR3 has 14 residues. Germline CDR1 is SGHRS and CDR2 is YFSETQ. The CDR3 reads CASSRGGDQETQYF. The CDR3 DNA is TGCGCCAGCAGCCGCGGGGGGGACCAAGAGACCCAGTACTTC.

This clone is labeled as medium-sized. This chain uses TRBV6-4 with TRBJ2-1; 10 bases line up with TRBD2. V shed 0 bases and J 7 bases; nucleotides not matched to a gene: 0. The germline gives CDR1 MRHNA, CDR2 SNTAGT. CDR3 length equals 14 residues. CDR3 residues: CASSDSSGGNEQFF. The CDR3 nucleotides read TGTGCCAGCAGTGACTCTAGCGGGGGGAATGAGCAGTTCTTC.